A selection of T cell receptor beta chains follows, all from one sample in a study of spatial heterogeneity in lung cancer. MiXCR, applied by TCRdb to the 5' RACE reads, yields one record per CDR3 protein. The sample records around 11,000 distinct CDR3 sequences, 5.5% to 7% being singletons. This sample comprised PBMCs, obtained at surgery. The source is a male donor with early-stage non-small cell lung cancer. Both conserved end residues are part of each CDR3. D genes are given only for firm matches. The size of a clone is reported for some rows only, either as once, few or many, or as a class for expanded clones.

V	J	D	size	DNA	CDR3
TRBV30	TRBJ2-5	NA	NA	TGTGCCTGGAGTCGAGGGGAAGAGACCCAGTACTTC	CAWSRGEETQYF
TRBV30	TRBJ2-7	NA	many	TGTGCCTGGAGAGGAATGGTGGGATCCGAGCAGTACTTC	CAWRGMVGSEQYF
TRBV11-2	TRBJ2-7	TRBD2	many	TGTGCCAGCAGCCCTCTCTTAACAGCGGGGGACCCCTACGAGCAGTACTTC	CASSPLLTAGDPYEQYF
TRBV24-1	TRBJ2-1	NA	many	TGTGCCACCAGTGATTCGCAGGGGATCCCCTACAATGAGCAGTTCTTC	CATSDSQGIPYNEQFF
TRBV14	TRBJ2-7	NA	many	TGTGCCAGCAGCCTTAGTCGGGGTGTGAACGAGCAGTACTTC	CASSLSRGVNEQYF
TRBV6-2/TRBV6-3	TRBJ2-7	TRBD1	NA	TGTGCCAGCAGTTACGATCAGGACAGGGGGTTTAACGAGCAGTACTTC	CASSYDQDRGFNEQYF
TRBV6-5	TRBJ2-7	NA	few	TGTGCCAGCAGTTACTTCTCAGGGGTGGTTCGCGAGCAGTACTTC	CASSYFSGVVREQYF
TRBV6-1	TRBJ2-5	NA	few	TGTGCCAGCAACCCCTTGCAGGGCGGACCTCAAGAGACCCAGTACTTC	CASNPLQGGPQETQYF
TRBV7-2	TRBJ1-4	NA	few	TGTGCCAGCAGCTTAGGGTCGGGCCCTCTTGTAAAACTGTTTTTT	CASSLGSGPLVKLFF
TRBV6-2/TRBV6-3	TRBJ2-1	TRBD2	few	TGTGCCAGCACTCTAGCGGGGGCGCCCAATGAGCAGTTCTTC	CASTLAGAPNEQFF
TRBV7-9	TRBJ2-7	TRBD2	medium-sized	TGTGCCAGCAGCGGCGGGCTAGCGGGTCACGAGCAGTACTTC	CASSGGLAGHEQYF
TRBV12-3/TRBV12-4	TRBJ2-5	NA	many	TGTGCCAGCGCGAAGGCCGGAGGTCCAGAGACCCAGTACTTC	CASAKAGGPETQYF
TRBV6-5	TRBJ2-1	NA	medium-sized	TGTGCCAGCAGCCCAGACCCCGGGACACTGTACAATGAGCAGTTCTTC	CASSPDPGTLYNEQFF
TRBV11-2	TRBJ2-2	NA	NA	TGTGCCAGCAGGTCCAGGACGGGGTCCACCGGGGAGCTGTTTTTT	CASRSRTGSTGELFF
TRBV19	TRBJ2-1	NA	many	TGTGCCAGTAGTATAGATATTGGTTTTGGGGATAATGAGCAGTTCTTC	CASSIDIGFGDNEQFF
TRBV28	TRBJ2-3	NA	NA	TGTGCCAGCAGCGAGTACGCGGATACGCAGTATTTT	CASSEYADTQYF
TRBV20-1	TRBJ2-5	TRBD1	medium-sized	TGCAGTGCTAGAGACCGGACAGGCACAAGAGAGTCCCAGTACTTC	CSARDRTGTRESQYF
TRBV12-3/TRBV12-4	TRBJ1-6	NA	NA	TGTGCCAGCAGTTATGGACAAGGGCGGTCACCCCTCCACTTT	CASSYGQGRSPLHF
TRBV7-2	TRBJ2-2	NA	many	TGTGCCCGACCTAGTCCGAACACCGGGGAGCTGTTTTTT	CARPSPNTGELFF
TRBV10-2	TRBJ2-7	TRBD1	many	TGCGCCAGCAGTGAGCCGACAGGGGGTCACTCCTACGAGCAGTACTTC	CASSEPTGGHSYEQYF
TRBV3-1	TRBJ2-2	NA	many	TGTGCCAGCAGCCAAGTCCGGACTGAGCGGCCTAACACCGGGGAGCTGTTTTTT	CASSQVRTERPNTGELFF
TRBV28	TRBJ2-3	NA	NA	TGTGCCAGCAGTTTTCTAGCTGGTACAGATACGCAGTATTTT	CASSFLAGTDTQYF
TRBV7-2	TRBJ1-1	NA	NA	TGTGCCAGCAGTCGAGACCCGAGCACTGAAGCTTTCTTT	CASSRDPSTEAFF
TRBV28	TRBJ1-1	NA	many	TGTGCCAGCACGGCCGGGACAAAGGGAGCTTTCTTT	CASTAGTKGAFF
TRBV7-2	TRBJ2-1	TRBD2	many	TGTGCCAGCAGCTTATACCTAGCGGGGGCAAATGAGCAGTTCTTC	CASSLYLAGANEQFF
TRBV15	TRBJ2-5	TRBD2	many	TGTGCCACCAGCAGAGAAGGGAGGGGCGCGGAGACCCAGTACTTC	CATSREGRGAETQYF
TRBV3-1	TRBJ1-1	NA	medium-sized	TGTGCCAGCAGCCAAGGCGAAAGGACTGAAGCTTTCTTT	CASSQGERTEAFF
TRBV18	TRBJ2-1	TRBD2	few	TGTGCCAGCTCAGGCACCGGACTAGTGCTCTTC	CASSGTGLVLF
TRBV7-8	TRBJ2-4	NA	many	TGTGCCAGCAGCTTAGACAGGGACAAAAACATTCAGTACTTC	CASSLDRDKNIQYF
TRBV20-1	TRBJ1-1	NA	few	TGCAGTGCTAGAGGGGGGGCTGAAGCTTTCTTT	CSARGGAEAFF
TRBV20-1	TRBJ2-1	NA	many	TGCGCCCGAGGGGGGGTTTCCTACAATGAGCAGTTCTTC	CARGGVSYNEQFF
TRBV12-3/TRBV12-4	TRBJ2-7	TRBD1	medium-sized	TGTGCCAGCAATAGGGCAGGGGGTGAGCAGTACTTC	CASNRAGGEQYF
TRBV29-1	TRBJ1-1	NA	many	TGCAGCGTTGAAGGCAGGGAGGGCACTGAAGCTTTCTTT	CSVEGREGTEAFF
TRBV14	TRBJ1-1	NA	large	TGTGCCAGCAGCCTATGGGGCTGGGACACTGAAGCTTTCTTT	CASSLWGWDTEAFF
TRBV20-1	TRBJ2-5	NA	many	TGCAGTGCTACCCTGGGACTGGGTCAGGTGACCCAGTACTTC	CSATLGLGQVTQYF
TRBV19	TRBJ2-2	TRBD2	medium-sized	TGTGCCAGTAGAGAACTAGCGGGGCCCGGGGAGCTGTTTTTT	CASRELAGPGELFF
TRBV2	TRBJ2-2	NA	many	TGTGCCAGCAGCGTGGACACCGGGGAGCTGTTTTTT	CASSVDTGELFF
TRBV2	TRBJ2-2	TRBD1	many	TGTGCCAGCAGCTGGGACAGACAGAACACCGGGGAGCTGTTTTTT	CASSWDRQNTGELFF
TRBV7-2	TRBJ1-6	NA	many	TGTGCCAGCAAACCACAGGGTGGTAATTCACCCCTCCACTTT	CASKPQGGNSPLHF
TRBV20-1	TRBJ2-1	TRBD2	NA	TGCAGTGCTAGAGTTAGCGGGCGGTCCTACAATGAGCAGTTCTTC	CSARVSGRSYNEQFF
TRBV7-9	TRBJ1-3	NA	many	TGTGCCAGCAGCTTAGCATCGACGGCCTCTGGAAACACCATATATTTT	CASSLASTASGNTIYF
TRBV4-2	TRBJ2-5	NA	medium-sized	TGTGCCAGCAGCCAAGATGGTGGGATTGGAGAGACCCAGTACTTC	CASSQDGGIGETQYF
TRBV7-2	TRBJ1-5	TRBD1	NA	TGTGCCAGCAGCTTAGCGCCATACCGGGACAGGGGTTCTCAGCCCCAGCATTTT	CASSLAPYRDRGSQPQHF
TRBV7-6	TRBJ2-1	NA	many	TGTGCCAGCAGCTTACCCCGGGACTCGGGTGAGCAGTTCTTC	CASSLPRDSGEQFF
TRBV29-1	TRBJ2-7	TRBD2	medium-sized	TGCAGCGCCTACGCCCCTAGCGGGATGTCTGGCCACTACTACGAGCAGTACTTC	CSAYAPSGMSGHYYEQYF
TRBV6-2/TRBV6-3	TRBJ2-2	TRBD1	medium-sized	TGTGCCAGCAGTTACTCCTTTGGGACAGGGAACACCGGGGAGCTGTTTTTT	CASSYSFGTGNTGELFF
TRBV28	TRBJ1-4	NA	many	TGTGCCAGCACAAGCCGAGGGCCTGCTGAAAAACTGTTTTTT	CASTSRGPAEKLFF
TRBV3-1	TRBJ2-3	TRBD2	few	TGTGCCAGCAGCCAAGCCCGGCTAGCGGGAGAAAGTGCTACGCAGTATTTT	CASSQARLAGESATQYF
TRBV3-1	TRBJ1-5	NA	NA	TGTGCCAGCAGCCCCCAGTTCTGGTCCAATCAGCCCCAGCATTTT	CASSPQFWSNQPQHF
TRBV7-2	TRBJ1-2	NA	many	TGTGCCAGCAGCTTAGACAGGGCTCCTCTCTATGGCTACACCTTC	CASSLDRAPLYGYTF